This T cell receptor beta chain was sequenced in a study of blood T cell repertoires in COVID-19. On the study more broadly: The United States, Italy and Spain provided the acute and convalescent COVID-19 samples. From T cells, B-cell-depleted T cells, or PBMCs came the material, which was cDNA or gDNA.

Per the germline V gene, CDR1 is LGHNA and CDR2 is YSLEER. The CDR3 is 16 amino acids. Losses at the gene ends were 1 base for V and 5 bases for J; bases not matched to a gene: 7. Original processing methods: Using reference gene primer amplification, nucleated cell counts were estimated. This table comes from immunoSEQ multiplex PCR, and its TCRdb copy is limited to in-frame clones, with some not included. The DNA was the basis for D and trimming; V, J and clone size are from that table. The sample gives around 55,000 clones, approximately 90% of which show up once; approximately 15% is in the top ten.

The chain is built from TRBV4-3 and TRBJ2-5; TRBD2 matches 10 bases. Input material: peripheral blood. This sequence was found in a human donor with active COVID-19. The donor label of this sample is uncertain. In DNA, the CDR3 is TGCGCCAGCAGCCAAGTGGCTAGCGGGGGTCGGGAGACCCAGTACTTC. Protein sequence: CASSQVASGGRETQYF.